The 10 T cell receptor beta chains below come from one sample, sequenced in a study of blood T cells in healthy people across ages. The second PCR ran roughly 7 to 11 cycles with a sample-barcoded 5' primer and J-beta primers. Each CDR3 protein is one row after TCRdb ran MiXCR on the 5' RACE reads. The table shows about 1,400,000 distinct CDR3 sequences, with almost 60% occurring only once. Sequenced sample: blood. The receptors here all came from a man between 18 and 29 years old in good health.

This clonotype was picked up a small number of times. The chain couples TRBV27 to TRBJ2-3, with no clear D. Germline assignment: CDR1 MNHEY and CDR2 SMNVEV (reference sequence). There are 13 residues in the CDR3. Trimming pared 2 bases from V and 2 bases from J, leaving 5 bases between. The CDR3 DNA sequence: TGTGCCAGCAGTTTACCATACACAGATACGCAGTATTTT. This encodes CASSLPYTDTQYF.

The chain recombines TRBV9 with TRBJ2-7; 14 bases map to TRBD2. Per the germline V gene, CDR1 is SGDLS and CDR2 is YYNGEE. Losses at the gene ends were 7 bases for V and 3 bases for J; bases not matched to a gene: 6. This CDR3 has 15 amino acids. CDR3 protein: CASGAGTSGGYEQYF. CDR3 nucleotides: TGTGCCAGCGGCGCAGGGACTAGCGGGGGCTACGAGCAGTACTTC.

In its sample, this clonotype was seen once. The rearrangement joins TRBV4-3 to TRBJ2-4; 8 nucleotides match TRBD1. CDR3 length equals 15 residues. Germline V gene lookup returns CDR1 LGHNA and CDR2 YSLEER. V shed 4 bases, J shed 6 bases, and the junction held 8 bases outside the gene matches. The CDR3 loop reads CASSLADRGLNIQYF. The DNA of the CDR3 is TGCGCCAGCAGCCTAGCAGACAGGGGCCTAAACATTCAGTACTTC.

V usage is TRBV11-2 and J usage is TRBJ2-7; D may be TRBD1 (6 bases). In germline, CDR1 is SGHAT, CDR2 FQNNGV. The length of the CDR3 is 17 residues. Deletions cut 1 base from V and 5 bases from J, with 21 bases between. CDR3 loop: CASSLVSWTRGKDEQYF. CDR3 DNA sequence: TGTGCCAGCAGCTTAGTGTCCTGGACCAGGGGTAAGGACGAGCAGTACTTC.

The V gene is TRBV4-3, the J gene TRBJ1-2; D gene unclear. Germline values: CDR1 LGHNA, CDR2 YSLEER. Trimming pared 0 bases from V and 8 bases from J, leaving 16 bases between. The CDR3 extends over 15 amino acids. The CDR3 reads CASSQDRALDWGYTF. Here the CDR3 DNA reads TGCGCCAGCAGCCAAGACCGGGCCCTCGATTGGGGCTACACCTTC.

The chain is built from TRBV3-1 and TRBJ2-4; D might be TRBD2 (7 bases). The V gene's germline CDR1 is LGHDT and CDR2 YNNKEL (reference sequence). CDR3 length: 13 residues. V was shortened by 6 bases and J by 7 bases, with 13 bases between the two germline ends. The CDR3 sequence: CASSLEGGNIQYF. CDR3 sequence (DNA): TGTGCCAGCAGTCTAGAGGGGGGGAACATTCAGTACTTC.

CDR3 coding DNA: TGTGCCAGCAGCTTGAGAAGAGGGACAAACTCCTACGAGCAGTACTTC. Translated, it gives CASSLRRGTNSYEQYF. The V call is TRBV5-6, the J call TRBJ2-7; possible D gene TRBD1, 6 bases. The CDR3 contains 16 residues. Germline CDR1 reads SGHDT; CDR2 reads YYEEEE. Between the trimmed V and J ends, which lost 1 base and 0 bases, there was a span of 14 bases.

This clonotype was counted only a few times. This chain links TRBV6-6 with TRBJ1-5; D remains ambiguous. The CDR3 consists of 11 residues. Between the trimmed V and J ends, which lost 0 bases and 8 bases, there was a span of 2 bases. CDR1 and CDR2 (germline): MNHNY, SVGAGI (reference sequence). The CDR3 reads CASSYSEPQHF. In DNA, the CDR3 is TGTGCCAGCAGTTACTCGGAGCCCCAGCATTTT.

The chain recombines TRBV5-5 with TRBJ1-3; D is unresolved. Trimming shortened V by 0 bases and J by 4 bases, and 11 bases separated the two germline ends. The CDR3 runs to 15 residues. Germline loops: CDR1 SGHKS, CDR2 YYEKEE (reference sequence). The CDR3 coding sequence is TGTGCCAGCAGCTTGGGAGATACGTGGGGAAACACCATATATTTT. Its translation is CASSLGDTWGNTIYF.

This clonotype was seen a few times. This rearrangement joins TRBV4-1 to TRBJ2-6; D tentatively reads TRBD1 or TRBD2 (5 bases each). The V end lost 4 bases, the J end lost 4 bases, and 11 bases lay between the germline ends. CDR3 size: 15 residues. Germline V gives CDR1 MGHRA, CDR2 YSYEKL. CDR3 protein: CASSPLGDGANVLTF. Written as DNA, the CDR3 is TGCGCCAGCAGCCCTTTGGGGGACGGGGCCAACGTCCTGACTTTC.